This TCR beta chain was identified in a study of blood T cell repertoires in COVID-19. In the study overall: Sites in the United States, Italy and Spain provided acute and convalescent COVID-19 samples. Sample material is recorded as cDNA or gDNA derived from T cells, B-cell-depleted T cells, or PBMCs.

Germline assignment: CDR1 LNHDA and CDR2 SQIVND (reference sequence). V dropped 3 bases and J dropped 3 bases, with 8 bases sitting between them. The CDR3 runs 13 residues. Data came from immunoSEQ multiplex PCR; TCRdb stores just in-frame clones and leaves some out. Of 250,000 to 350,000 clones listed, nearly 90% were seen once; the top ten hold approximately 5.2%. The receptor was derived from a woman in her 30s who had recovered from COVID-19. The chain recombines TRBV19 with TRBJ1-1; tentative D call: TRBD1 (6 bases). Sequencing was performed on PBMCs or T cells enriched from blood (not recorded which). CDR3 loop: CASSIGTYTEAFF. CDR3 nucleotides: TGTGCCAGTAGTATTGGGACATACACTGAAGCTTTCTTT.